Listed below are T cell receptor beta chains from one sample, sequenced in a study of Ad26.COV2.S vaccination and SARS-CoV-2 variants. Libraries were prepared by immunoSEQ multiplex PCR; TCRdb keeps only in-frame clonotypes and omits some of them. The data hold about 400,000 clones, with around 92% observed a single time. The starting material was peripheral blood, obtained in a trial of Ad26.COV2.S vaccine versus placebo. The receptors stem from a person between 18 and 60 years old who received the Ad26.COV2.S COVID-19 vaccine or a placebo. CDR3s include the opening cysteine and the closing phenylalanine or tryptophan. D genes are given only for firm matches. The size field is filled for only some rows; it gives once, few, many or a size class.

clone_size d_call j_call v_call cdr3_nt cdr3_aa
- - TRBJ1-5 TRBV4-1 TGCGCCAGCAGCCCGTGGGGGGGATACAGCAATCAGCCCCAGCATTTT CASSPWGGYSNQPQHF
- TRBD2 TRBJ2-1 TRBV9 TGTGCCAGCAGTACACTAGCGGGGGGGTGGAATGAGCAGTTCTTC CASSTLAGGWNEQFF
- - TRBJ2-3 TRBV20-1 TGCAGTGCCCCAGAGGGGAGTCCGCAGTATTTT CSAPEGSPQYF
- - TRBJ1-2 TRBV19 TGTGCCAGTAGTATCGCGTTAGGGGATGGCTACACCTTC CASSIALGDGYTF
- - TRBJ1-4 TRBV30 TGTGCCTGGAGTGTATTAAGTAGGGACATATGGACTAATGAAAAACTGTTTTTT CAWSVLSRDIWTNEKLFF
- - TRBJ1-1 TRBV19 TGTGCCACAACACCTCAGAGGTCCTGGGTCACTGAAGCTTTCTTT CATTPQRSWVTEAFF
- - TRBJ1-1 TRBV28 TGTGCCAGCAGCCCAGGGACCCCCGGGAACACTGAAGCTTTCTTT CASSPGTPGNTEAFF
- - TRBJ2-2 TRBV9 TGTGCCAGCAGCGTACATTCGGGGAACACCGGGGAGCTGTTTTTT CASSVHSGNTGELFF
- TRBD1 TRBJ2-7 TRBV11-3 TGTGCCAGCAGCTTGTCCGGGACAGGGACGGACGAGCAGTACTTC CASSLSGTGTDEQYF
few TRBD1 TRBJ1-2 TRBV9 TGTGCCAGCAGAGGACAGGGGGTAAACTATGGCTACACCTTC CASRGQGVNYGYTF
- TRBD2 TRBJ2-6 TRBV18 TGTGCCAGCTCACCTTATATGCGGGGGACTACTGGGGCCAACGTCCTGACTTTC CASSPYMRGTTGANVLTF
few - TRBJ1-1 TRBV7-9 TGTGCCAGCAGCTCGGACAAGAACACTGAAGCTTTCTTT CASSSDKNTEAFF
few TRBD1 TRBJ2-2 TRBV24-1 TGTGCCACCAGCGTCACAGGGGCGCAGGGGGAGCTGTTTTTT CATSVTGAQGELFF
- - TRBJ1-1 TRBV6-1 TGTGCCAGCAGTGAGCCCGGGGACACTGAAGCTTTCTTT CASSEPGDTEAFF
- TRBD1 TRBJ2-1 TRBV5-1 TGCGCCAGCAGCTTGGAACAGGGGGCCGCCTACAATGAGCAGTTCTTC CASSLEQGAAYNEQFF
- TRBD1 TRBJ2-1 TRBV10-1 TGCGCCAGCAGCCAGGGGGCGCGCTACAATGAGCAGTTCTTC CASSQGARYNEQFF
- - TRBJ1-6 TRBV18 TGTGCCAGCTCACCACAGGATACAAATTCACCCCTCCACTTT CASSPQDTNSPLHF
- - TRBJ2-7 TRBV11-2 TGTGCCAGCAGCTTAGGGAGCTCCTACGAGCAGTACTTC CASSLGSSYEQYF
- - TRBJ1-6 TRBV28 TGTGCCAGCAGTTTATTGGGTAATTCACCCCTCCACTTT CASSLLGNSPLHF
once - TRBJ2-1 TRBV10-2 TGCGCCAGCAATCCGGAGGCCGAAGCGGAAAATGAGCAGTTCTTC CASNPEAEAENEQFF
once - TRBJ1-1 TRBV14 TGTGCCAGCAGCCCATATAGGGACGGCACTGAAGCTTTCTTT CASSPYRDGTEAFF
once - TRBJ1-6 TRBV7-2 TGTGCCAGCAGACTGACAGCTAATAATTCACCCCTCCACTTT CASRLTANNSPLHF
- TRBD1 TRBJ2-7 TRBV6-2/TRBV6-3 TGTGCCAGCAGTCAACGGGACAGGGGGGGATCGGGCGAGCAGTACTTC CASSQRDRGGSGEQYF
- - TRBJ2-1 TRBV6-2/TRBV6-3 TGTGCCAGCAGTTACCAAAAAACCTACAATGAGCAGTTCTTC CASSYQKTYNEQFF
- - TRBJ2-1 TRBV7-2 TGTGCCAGCAGCCCCCCGGTTGGAGGGCAGTTCTTC CASSPPVGGQFF
- TRBD1 TRBJ1-2 TRBV29-1 TGCAGCGTTGCCCGACAGGGTACCTATGGCTACACCTTC CSVARQGTYGYTF
once - TRBJ2-7 TRBV27 TGTGCCAGCAGTAGGGTGGGGGCCTACGAGCAGTACTTC CASSRVGAYEQYF
- - TRBJ2-7 TRBV10-2 TGCGCCACCAAGGACCTAGGGGTCTACGAGCAGTACTTC CATKDLGVYEQYF
- - TRBJ1-5 TRBV25-1 TGTGCCAGCAGTGGCAGACAGATCAATCAGCCCCAGCATTTT CASSGRQINQPQHF
- TRBD2 TRBJ2-3 TRBV11-3 TGTGCCAGCAGCCCAGCGGGGGCTCGCACAGATACGCAGTATTTT CASSPAGARTDTQYF
- TRBD2 TRBJ2-3 TRBV9 TGTGCCAGCAGCTCAAGACTAGCGGGGGTCACTAGCACAGATACGCAGTATTTT CASSSRLAGVTSTDTQYF
- - TRBJ2-7 TRBV7-6 TGTGCCAGCAGCTTACTGGAGGGCTCCTCCTACGAGCAGTACTTC CASSLLEGSSYEQYF
- TRBD1 TRBJ1-4 TRBV28 TGTGCCAGCAGTAATAGCCCGGGACAGGGTCGTGAAAAACTGTTTTTT CASSNSPGQGREKLFF
once - TRBJ1-5 TRBV6-5 TGTGCCAGCAGTTTCGCTGACAGTAGCAATCAGCCCCAGCATTTT CASSFADSSNQPQHF
- TRBD1 TRBJ2-5 TRBV12-3/TRBV12-4 TGTGCCAGCAGTTCGACAGGGTTAGAGACCCAGTACTTC CASSSTGLETQYF
- - TRBJ1-1 TRBV6-2/TRBV6-3 TGTGCCAGCAGTTACCTCAAGGGGATGAACACTGAAGCTTTCTTT CASSYLKGMNTEAFF
- TRBD1 TRBJ1-2 TRBV7-2 TGTGCCAGCAGCTTAGCCCCGGGGGGACAGGGAGATGGCTACACCTTC CASSLAPGGQGDGYTF